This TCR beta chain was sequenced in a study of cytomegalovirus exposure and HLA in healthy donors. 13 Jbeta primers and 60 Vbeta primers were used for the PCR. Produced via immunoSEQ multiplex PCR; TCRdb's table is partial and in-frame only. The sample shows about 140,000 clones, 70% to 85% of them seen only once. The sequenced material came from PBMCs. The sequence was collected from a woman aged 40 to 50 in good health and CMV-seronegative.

CDR3 coding DNA: TGTGCCAGCAGCCCCAGCGGGAGCACAGATACGCAGTATTTT. As protein: CASSPSGSTDTQYF. The genes are TRBV28 and TRBJ2-3; the D gene is possibly TRBD2 (6 bases). Germline loops: CDR1 MDHEN, CDR2 SYDVKM. The CDR3 spans 14 residues. Trimming took off 6 bases at V and 0 bases at J, with 10 bases between the two ends.